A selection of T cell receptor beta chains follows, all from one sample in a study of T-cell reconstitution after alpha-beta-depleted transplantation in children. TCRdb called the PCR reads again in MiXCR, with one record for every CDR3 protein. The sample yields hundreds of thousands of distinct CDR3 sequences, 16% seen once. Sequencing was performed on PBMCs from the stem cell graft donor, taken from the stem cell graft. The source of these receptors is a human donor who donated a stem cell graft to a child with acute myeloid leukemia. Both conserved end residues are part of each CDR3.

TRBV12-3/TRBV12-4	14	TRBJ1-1	CASSGTGAWTEAFF
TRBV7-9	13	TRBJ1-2	CASSLTGFYGYTF
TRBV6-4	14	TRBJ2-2	CASKSSGETGELFF
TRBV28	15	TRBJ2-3	CASSLWGTSTDTQYF
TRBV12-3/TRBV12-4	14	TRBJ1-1	CASSRSHSVLRAFF
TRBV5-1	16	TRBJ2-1	CASSYGLAADYNEQFF
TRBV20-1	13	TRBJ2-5	CSAGRSSQETQYF
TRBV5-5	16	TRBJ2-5	CASSFSAGTTQETQYF
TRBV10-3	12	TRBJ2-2	CAISEGIGELFF
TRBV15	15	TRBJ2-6	CATSRDPHGANVLTF
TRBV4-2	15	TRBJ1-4	CASSQARGTREKLFF
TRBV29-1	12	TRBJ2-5	CSVQEGGETQYF
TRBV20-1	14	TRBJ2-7	CSARARDITYEQYF
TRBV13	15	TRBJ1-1	CASKLGGGDGTEAFF
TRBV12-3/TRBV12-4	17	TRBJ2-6	CASTAGTGNTGANVLTF
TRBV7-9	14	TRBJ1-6	CASSFRQINSPLHF
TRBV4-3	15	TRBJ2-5	CASSQDVAGWETQYF
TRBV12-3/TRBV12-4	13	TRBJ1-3	CASSLRSGNTIYF
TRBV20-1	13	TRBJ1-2	CSASLTGGHGYTF
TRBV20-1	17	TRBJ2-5	CSATRGAGGALQETQYF
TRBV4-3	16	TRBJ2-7	CASSQGPSGSSYEQYF
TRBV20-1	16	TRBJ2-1	CSARDGDRASYNEQFF
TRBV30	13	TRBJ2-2	CAWSETGTGELFF
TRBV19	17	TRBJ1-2	CASHRMTGGARNYGYTF
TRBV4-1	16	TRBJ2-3	CASSQDGRGGSDTQYF
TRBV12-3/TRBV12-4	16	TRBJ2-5	CASSLEDGWAQETQYF
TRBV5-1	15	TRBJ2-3	CASSSNSGFSDTQYF
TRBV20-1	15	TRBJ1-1	CSAPHWGTSEWWAFF
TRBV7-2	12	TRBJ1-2	CASSTSNYGYTF
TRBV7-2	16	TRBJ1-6	CASSSGTGRYNSPLHF
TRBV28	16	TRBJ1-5	CASSYQNRLSNQPQHF
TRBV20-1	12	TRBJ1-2	CSALTGGRSQIF
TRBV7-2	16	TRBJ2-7	CASSSAGGQGAYEQYF
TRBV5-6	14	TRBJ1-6	CASSLDPGNSPLHF
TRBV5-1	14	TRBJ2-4	CASSLDQGLSIQYF
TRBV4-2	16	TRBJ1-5	CASSPTIDRGNQPQHF
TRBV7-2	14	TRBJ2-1	CASSLTSGQGEQFF
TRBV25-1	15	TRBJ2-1	CASFFLAGANNEQFF
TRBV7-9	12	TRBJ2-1	CASRPVWDEQFF
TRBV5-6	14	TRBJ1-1	CASSLFGPNTEAFF
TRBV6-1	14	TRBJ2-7	CASSPPDRAYEQYF
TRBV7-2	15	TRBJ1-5	CASSPGWGSNQPQHF
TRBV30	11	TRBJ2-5	CAWSRPETQYF
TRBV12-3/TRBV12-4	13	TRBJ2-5	CASSFVGRETQYF
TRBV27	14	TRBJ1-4	CASSYLGLNEKLFF
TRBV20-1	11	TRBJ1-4	CSASPQGKLFF
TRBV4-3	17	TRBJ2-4	CASSQDRGGTAKNIQYF
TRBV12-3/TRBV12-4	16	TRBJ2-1	CASSSGQGLLGNEQFF
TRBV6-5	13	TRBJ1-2	CASSYSRGGGYTF
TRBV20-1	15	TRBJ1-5	CSARRTGRSNQPQHF
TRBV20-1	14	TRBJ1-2	CSARDPGPAGGYTF
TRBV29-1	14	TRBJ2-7	CSVAGTGVSYEQYF
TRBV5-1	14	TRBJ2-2	CASNRTGGTGELFF
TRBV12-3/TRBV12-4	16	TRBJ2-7	CASSPYLGQYSYEQYF